The 29 T cell receptor beta chains listed next were all sequenced from one sample in a study of T-cell reconstitution after alpha-beta-depleted transplantation in children. This sample's TCRbeta library carried unique molecular identifier barcodes. TCRdb re-derived calls from the PCR reads in MiXCR, one entry per CDR3 protein. Seen here are approximately 640,000 distinct CDR3 sequences, 16% observed once, and the top ten hold 0.9% to 1.2%. The source material was PBMCs from the stem cell graft donor, sampled from the stem cell graft. The receptor source for this set is a human donor who donated a stem cell graft to a child with acute myeloid leukemia.

This clonotype has only a few counts. The chain has TRBV12-3 or TRBV12-4 and TRBJ2-2; TRBD1 matches at 12 bases. Trimming removed 7 bases from V and 2 bases from J; junction bases left unmatched: 5. The CDR3 is 16 amino acids. The CDR3 sequence is CASTGTGGLNTGELFF. In nucleotides, the CDR3 is TGTGCCAGCACGGGGACAGGGGGCCTCAACACCGGGGAGCTGTTTTTT.

This clonotype was counted only a few times. V is TRBV5-1 and J is TRBJ1-1, with 7 bases lining up with TRBD1. Germline assignment: CDR1 SGHRS and CDR2 YFSETQ. There are 18 residues in the CDR3. The V segment lost 0 bases and the J segment 0 bases; nucleotides outside the gene matches: 11. This CDR3 reads CASSLAKGQVSMNTEAFF. The CDR3 nucleotides are TGCGCCAGCAGCTTGGCGAAAGGACAGGTCTCCATGAACACTGAAGCTTTCTTT.

This clonotype was seen ten or more times. One end of the junction is discordant with germline, which a read error may explain. The chain recombines TRBV10-3 with TRBJ2-1, with D perhaps matching TRBD2 (5 bases). Germline V CDR1 and CDR2: ENHRY, SYGVKD. The CDR3 has 18 amino acids. The DNA of the CDR3 is TGTGCCATCAGTGAGTCCACAATCCAGCGGAGCTCCTACAATGAGCATTTCTTC. Protein: CAISESTIQRSSYNEHFF.

This clonotype was observed many times. V and J are TRBV20-1 and TRBJ2-3, with D possibly matching TRBD1 (5 bases). This CDR3 comprises 14 residues. The germline CDR1 and CDR2 sequences are DFQATT and SNEGSKA (reference sequence). Deletions cut 6 bases from V and 2 bases from J, with 15 bases between. The chain's CDR3 is CSAGRTPNTDTQYF. The CDR3 nucleotides are TGCAGTGCCGGTCGGACACCCAACACAGATACGCAGTATTTT.

This clonotype was picked up many times. The chain couples TRBV7-9 to TRBJ2-7, with D unresolved. The CDR3 contains 12 residues. The V end was cut by 1 base, the J end by 5 bases, with 6 bases between. Per germline, CDR1 SEHNR and CDR2 FQNEAQ (reference sequence). Here the CDR3 reads CASSLDLDEQYF. In DNA, the CDR3 is TGTGCCAGCAGCTTAGATCTGGACGAGCAGTACTTC.

Many counts were recorded for this clonotype. The J gene is TRBJ2-2, the V gene TRBV6-1, with D perhaps matching TRBD1 or TRBD2 (5 bases each). V was pared by 6 bases and J by 0 bases, with 11 bases between. This CDR3 spans 15 amino acids. Germline assignment: CDR1 MNHNS and CDR2 SASEGT. The CDR3 region has the DNA TGTGCCAGCAGCCTCCGGGGCCCGAACACCGGGGAGCTGTTTTTT. As protein: CASSLRGPNTGELFF.

Ten or more counts support this clonotype. The V gene is TRBV7-2, the J gene TRBJ1-5; 7 nucleotides line up with TRBD1. The J segment lost 3 bases and the V segment lost 4 bases, leaving 3 bases of the junction unmatched. The germline gives CDR1 SGHTA, CDR2 FQGNSA. The CDR3 length is 14 residues. The CDR3 nucleotides are TGTGCCAGCAGCTCGCAGGGGGACAATCAGCCCCAGCATTTT. Translation gives CASSSQGDNQPQHF. The variable domain in full, with the rest retrieved from reference TRBV7-2 and TRBJ1-5, is GAGVSQSPSNKVTEKGKDVELRCDPISGHTALYWYRQSLGQGLEFLIYFQGNSAPDKSGLPSDRFSAERTGGSVSTLTIQRTQQEDSAVYLCASSSQGDNQPQHFGDGTRLSIL.

The chain is built from TRBV6-1 and TRBJ1-5; possibly TRBD1 for D (5 bases). Trimming left V 6 bases short and J 4 bases short, with 16 bases between. CDR3 length: 15 amino acids. Germline CDR1 and CDR2: MNHNS and SASEGT. The CDR3 loop reads CASRASGGKNQPQHF. The CDR3 DNA follows: TGTGCCAGCAGGGCCTCCGGGGGAAAAAATCAGCCCCAGCATTTT.

The V call is TRBV5-1, the J call TRBJ2-7, with D unclear. The CDR3 spans 15 residues. CDR1 SGHRS and CDR2 YFSETQ come from the germline V gene. The V end was cut by 4 bases, the J end by 0 bases, with 14 bases between. CDR3: CASSIGDASSYEQYV. The CDR3 coding sequence is TGCGCCAGCAGCATCGGCGACGCGAGCTCCTACGAGCAGTACGTC.

In regard to this clonotype: A much larger clone differs by one base, so this may be a read error. The chain has TRBV12-3 or TRBV12-4 and TRBJ1-6; no firm D call. The CDR3 length is 13 residues. DNA of the CDR3: TGTGCCAGCAGTCTTGCAACGGGGTCACCCCGCCACTTT. Translated, it gives CASSLATGSPRHF.

This clonotype has ten or more counts. This chain links TRBV20-1 with TRBJ2-4, with a possible D match to TRBD1 (5 bases). The CDR3 spans 11 residues. The germline V gene encodes CDR1 DFQATT and CDR2 SNEGSKA (reference sequence). V lost 7 bases to trimming and J lost 6 bases, with 10 bases between them. The CDR3 DNA reads as TGCAGTGGGGGCGTTGGAAACATTCAGTACTTC. Amino acid sequence: CSGGVGNIQYF.

This clonotype has more than one count but fewer than ten. DNA for the CDR3: TGTGCCAGCAATTCAGGGGGCTACGAGCAGTACGTC. It codes for CASNSGGYEQYV. The rearrangement joins TRBV7-9 to TRBJ2-7; 7 bases agree with TRBD1. This CDR3 comprises 12 residues. Germline-derived CDR1 and CDR2 are SEHNR and FQNEAQ (reference sequence). Trimming at V came to 7 bases and at J to 3 bases, leaving 3 bases not matched to a gene.

The chain links TRBV30 to TRBJ1-2; TRBD1 might be the D (6 bases). Germline values: CDR1 GTSNPN, CDR2 SVGIG (reference sequence). Trimming cost V 3 bases and J 4 bases, with 15 bases left between them. The CDR3 has 14 residues. The CDR3 protein is CAWRKNDRTYGYTF. In DNA form, the CDR3 reads TGTGCCTGGAGAAAAAATGACAGGACCTATGGCTACACCTTC.

The chain has TRBV5-1 and TRBJ1-6; tentative D call: TRBD1 (5 bases). CDR3 length equals 14 residues. Germline CDR1 SGHRS, CDR2 YFSETQ. Trimming shortened V by 7 bases and J by 6 bases, and 14 bases separated the two germline ends. In DNA, the CDR3 is TGCGCCAGCGCCCATGGGGACCCTAATTCACCCCTCCACTTT. Protein: CASAHGDPNSPLHF.

There are many counts of this clonotype. CDR3 bases: TGTGCCAGCAGGAGGGGGGTCTACAATGAGCAGTTCTTC. Translated: CASRRGVYNEQFF. The V gene is TRBV27, the J gene TRBJ2-1; perhaps D is TRBD1 or TRBD2 (6 bases each). Trimming removed 6 bases from V and 3 bases from J, with 9 bases in between. CDR1 is MNHEY, CDR2 SMNVEV, per germline (reference sequence). The CDR3 runs to 13 residues.

This clonotype has only a few counts. This chain connects TRBV4-1 to TRBJ1-5; a possible D gene is TRBD1 (6 bases). V lost 2 bases and J 0 bases, leaving 26 bases between the germline ends. Germline-derived CDR1 and CDR2 are MGHRA and YSYEKL. The CDR3 has 21 amino acids. The CDR3 bases are TGCGCCAGCAGCCAAAATTGGCTCCCAGGGGCGAGGATTTATAGCAATCAGCCCCAGCATTTT. Translating it yields CASSQNWLPGARIYSNQPQHF.

The rearrangement uses TRBV20-1 and TRBJ1-2; D ambiguous. Germline-derived CDR1 and CDR2 are DFQATT and SNEGSKA (reference sequence). CDR3 length: 15 residues. V lost 3 bases and J 6 bases, leaving 20 bases between the germline ends. The CDR3 protein is CSASKKIPGANGYTF. CDR3 DNA: TGCAGTGCTAGTAAAAAAATCCCGGGTGCCAATGGCTACACCTTC.

The CDR3 bases are TGTGCCAGCAGCTTAGGGGGCAGAGAAAAACTGTTTTTT. This gives the protein CASSLGGREKLFF. J is TRBJ1-4 and V is TRBV11-3; a weak D match, TRBD1 (5 bases). V was clipped by 1 base and J by 8 bases, with 8 bases between them. Germline CDR1 is SGHNT and CDR2 is YENEEA. The CDR3 totals 13 residues.

There are a few counts of this clonotype. The chain employs TRBV6-5 and TRBJ2-7, with a tentative D call TRBD2 (5 bases). Germline V gene sequence: CDR1 MNHEY, CDR2 SVGAGI. The ends were cut back, 0 bases at V and 7 bases at J, with 16 bases in the middle. The CDR3 is 15 residues long. CDR3 region: CASSYSAGRTGEQYF. The CDR3 nucleotides read TGTGCCAGCAGTTACTCCGCCGGCCGGACTGGTGAGCAGTACTTC.

This clonotype has at least ten counts. The gene calls are TRBV7-9 and TRBJ2-3, with D hard to call. Germline V gene lookup returns CDR1 SEHNR and CDR2 FQNEAQ (reference sequence). The CDR3 spans 14 residues. The V end was cut by 2 bases, the J end by 2 bases, with 8 bases between. This CDR3 is CASSLSDVTDTQYF. Written as DNA, the CDR3 is TGTGCCAGCAGCTTAAGCGACGTCACAGATACGCAGTATTTT.

Concerning this clonotype: A much larger clone lies a single base off, so this may be a read error. The rearrangement links TRBV28 to TRBJ2-5; 7 nucleotides align to TRBD1. After removal of 5 bases from V and 5 bases from J, the junction contained 5 bases not matched to a gene. The CDR3 runs 13 residues. Germline assignment: CDR1 MDHEN and CDR2 SYDVKM. CDR3 residues: CASSETGWETQYF. The DNA of the CDR3 is TGTGCCAGCAGTGAGACAGGGTGGGAGACCCAGTACTTC. The whole variable domain, remainder taken from reference TRBV28 and TRBJ2-5, is DVKVTQSSRYLVKRTGEKVFLECVQDMDHENMFWYRQDPGLGLRLIYFSYDVKMKEKGDIPEGYSVSREKKERFSLILESASTNQTSMYLCASSETGWETQYFGPGTRLLVL.

This clonotype was seen at least ten times. This rearrangement joins TRBV15 to TRBJ1-1; TRBD1 is a possible D gene (6 bases). This CDR3 has 13 amino acids. Germline CDR1 is LNHNV and CDR2 is YYDKDF (reference sequence). V lost 0 bases to trimming and J lost 13 bases, with 15 bases between them. The DNA for the CDR3 is TGTGCCACCAGCAGAGATCGGGACCAAGGGGGTTTCTTT. Translating it yields CATSRDRDQGGFF.

In its sample, this clonotype was seen many times. The chain joins TRBV20-1 to TRBJ2-7; unclear D gene. Trimming stripped 1 base from V and 5 bases from J, with 9 bases between. In germline, CDR1 is DFQATT, CDR2 SNEGSKA (reference sequence). CDR3 length: 12 amino acids. This CDR3 reads CSARAQVDEQYF. The CDR3 DNA is TGCAGTGCTAGAGCCCAGGTAGACGAGCAGTACTTC.

The chain is built from TRBV5-1 and TRBJ1-2, with D maybe TRBD1 (5 bases). Germline V gives CDR1 SGHRS, CDR2 YFSETQ. The CDR3 runs 14 residues. Trimming shortened V by 4 bases and J by 2 bases, and 12 bases separated the two germline ends. The CDR3 loop is CASSPGTDNYGYTF. The CDR3 DNA follows: TGCGCCAGCAGCCCCGGGACGGACAACTATGGCTACACCTTC.

At least ten counts were recorded for this clonotype. The chain combines TRBV7-2 with TRBJ1-2, with 8 bases that match TRBD1. From germline, CDR1 is SGHTA and CDR2 FQGNSA. V lost 2 bases, J lost 7 bases, and 3 bases stayed unmatched. This CDR3 has 13 amino acids. CDR3 nucleotide sequence: TGTGCCAGCAGCTTATCGCAGGGGGCTGGCTACACCTTC. Its translation: CASSLSQGAGYTF.

The chain is built from TRBV13 and TRBJ2-1; TRBD1 matches at 8 bases. The CDR3 contains 15 residues. V was clipped by 3 bases and J by 4 bases; unmatched bases: 5. Germline lookup yields CDR1 PRHDT and CDR2 FYEKMQ (reference sequence). CDR3 protein: CASSFTGGSYNEQFF. The CDR3, as DNA: TGTGCCAGCAGCTTCACAGGGGGGAGTTACAATGAGCAGTTCTTC.

The V and J genes are TRBV24-1 and TRBJ1-5, with 8 bases lining up with TRBD1. This CDR3 comprises 16 residues. V lost 3 bases to trimming and J lost 6 bases; unmatched junction nucleotides: 9. Germline loops: CDR1 KGHDR, CDR2 SFDVKD. The CDR3 region is CATSDPGTGLAQPQHF. The CDR3 DNA sequence: TGTGCCACCAGTGATCCCGGGACAGGCCTTGCTCAGCCCCAGCATTTT.

The V and J genes are TRBV20-1 and TRBJ1-4, with TRBD1 identical over 9 bases. This CDR3 region has 15 residues. Losses at the gene ends were 2 bases for V and 8 bases for J; bases not matched to a gene: 9. CDR1 and CDR2 from the germline V gene are DFQATT and SNEGSKA (reference sequence). The CDR3 nucleotides read TGCAGTGCTAGACCCTTGACAGGGGGAAAGGAAAAACTGTTTTTT. Amino acids: CSARPLTGGKEKLFF.

This chain uses TRBV12-3 or TRBV12-4 with TRBJ1-3; 8 nucleotides line up with TRBD1. V dropped 6 bases and J dropped 1; count of bases not matched to a gene: 11. CDR3 size: 17 residues. The CDR3 coding sequence is TGTGCCAGCAGCCGCGGGGGACAGGTTTTATCTGGAAACACCATATATTTT. The encoded protein is CASSRGGQVLSGNTIYF.